This T cell receptor (beta chain) was recorded in a study of blood T cell repertoires in COVID-19. As for the study in general: The samples span acute and convalescent COVID-19 from the United States, Italy and Spain. PBMCs, B-cell-depleted T cells, or T cells were the source of the cDNA or gDNA that made up the material.

Per germline, CDR1 LNHNV and CDR2 YYDKDF (reference sequence). After removal of 0 bases from V and 0 bases from J, the junction contained 1 base not matched to a gene. The CDR3 covers 16 residues. Assay: immunoSEQ multiplex PCR; the TCRdb copy retains only in-frame clones and omits some. This sample has about 69,000 clones, with 79% found just once. The sequenced material came from peripheral blood. The gene calls are TRBV15 and TRBJ2-2, with 7 bases identical to TRBD1. The sequence was obtained from a human donor in a cohort sampled during active COVID-19. The CDR3 protein is CATSRDGTANTGELFF. CDR3 sequence (DNA): TGTGCCACCAGCAGAGATGGGACAGCGAACACCGGGGAGCTGTTTTTT.